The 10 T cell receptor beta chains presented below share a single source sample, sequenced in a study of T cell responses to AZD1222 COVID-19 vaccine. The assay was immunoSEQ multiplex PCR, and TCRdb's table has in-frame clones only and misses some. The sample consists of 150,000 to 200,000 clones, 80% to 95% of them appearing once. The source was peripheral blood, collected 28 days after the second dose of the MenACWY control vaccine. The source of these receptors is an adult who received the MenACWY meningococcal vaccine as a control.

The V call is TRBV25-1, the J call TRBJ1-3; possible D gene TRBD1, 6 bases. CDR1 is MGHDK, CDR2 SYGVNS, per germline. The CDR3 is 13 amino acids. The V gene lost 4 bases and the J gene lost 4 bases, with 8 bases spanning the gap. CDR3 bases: TGTGCCAGCAGTGTTCAGGGGGGAAACACCATATATTTT. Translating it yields CASSVQGGNTIYF. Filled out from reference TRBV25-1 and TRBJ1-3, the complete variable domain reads EADIYQTPRYLVIGTGKKITLECSQTMGHDKMYWYQQDPGMELHLIHYSYGVNSTEKGDLSSESTVSRIRTEHFPLTLESARPSHTSQYLCASSVQGGNTIYFGEGSWLTVV.

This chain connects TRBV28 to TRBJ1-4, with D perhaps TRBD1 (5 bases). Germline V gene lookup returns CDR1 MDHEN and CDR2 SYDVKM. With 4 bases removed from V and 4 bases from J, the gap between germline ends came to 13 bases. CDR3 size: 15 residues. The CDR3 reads CASSSPTASNEKLFF. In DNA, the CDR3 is TGTGCCAGCAGTTCCCCGACAGCAAGTAATGAAAAACTGTTTTTT.

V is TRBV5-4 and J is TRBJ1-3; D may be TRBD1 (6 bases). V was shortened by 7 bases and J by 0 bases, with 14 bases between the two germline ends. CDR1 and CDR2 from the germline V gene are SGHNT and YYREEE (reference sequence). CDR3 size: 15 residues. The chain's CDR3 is CASGPDRSSGNTIYF. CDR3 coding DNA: TGTGCCAGCGGGCCGGACAGATCCTCTGGAAACACCATATATTTT.

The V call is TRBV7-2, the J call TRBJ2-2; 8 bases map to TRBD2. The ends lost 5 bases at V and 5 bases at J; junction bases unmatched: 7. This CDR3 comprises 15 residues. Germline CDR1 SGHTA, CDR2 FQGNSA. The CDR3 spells CASSLGAGETGELFF. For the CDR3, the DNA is TGTGCCAGCAGCCTAGGAGCGGGAGAAACCGGGGAGCTGTTTTTT.

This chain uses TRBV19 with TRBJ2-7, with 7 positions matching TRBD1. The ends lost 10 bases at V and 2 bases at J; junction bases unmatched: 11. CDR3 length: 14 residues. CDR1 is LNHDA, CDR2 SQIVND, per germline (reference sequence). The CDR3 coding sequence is TGTGCCACCCTTGGTCCAGGGGGTACCTACGAGCAGTACTTC. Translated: CATLGPGGTYEQYF.

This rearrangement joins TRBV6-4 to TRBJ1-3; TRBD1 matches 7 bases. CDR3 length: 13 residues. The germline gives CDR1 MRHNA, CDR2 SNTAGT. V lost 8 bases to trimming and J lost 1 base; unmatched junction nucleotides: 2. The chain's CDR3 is CASQGQSGNTIYF. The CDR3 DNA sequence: TGTGCCAGCCAGGGACAGTCTGGAAACACCATATATTTT.

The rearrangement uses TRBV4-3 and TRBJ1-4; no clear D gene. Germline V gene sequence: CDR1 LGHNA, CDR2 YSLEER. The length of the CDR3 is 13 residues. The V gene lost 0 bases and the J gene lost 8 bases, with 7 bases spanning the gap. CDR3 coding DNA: TGCGCCAGCAGCCAAGATGTTGGGGAAAAACTGTTTTTT. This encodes CASSQDVGEKLFF.

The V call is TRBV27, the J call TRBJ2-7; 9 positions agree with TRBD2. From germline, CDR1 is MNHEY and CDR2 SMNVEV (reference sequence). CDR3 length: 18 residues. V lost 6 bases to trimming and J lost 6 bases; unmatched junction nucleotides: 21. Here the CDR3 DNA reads TGTGCCAGCAGCCCGAGGGAGTATGGCGGGGGGGAACCTGGCGAGCAGTACTTC. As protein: CASSPREYGGGEPGEQYF.

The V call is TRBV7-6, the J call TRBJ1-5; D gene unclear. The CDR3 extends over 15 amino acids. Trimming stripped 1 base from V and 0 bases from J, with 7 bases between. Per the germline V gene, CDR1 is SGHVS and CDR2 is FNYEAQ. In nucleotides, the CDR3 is TGTGCCAGCAGCTTAGGGCAGAATAGCAATCAGCCCCAGCATTTT. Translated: CASSLGQNSNQPQHF.

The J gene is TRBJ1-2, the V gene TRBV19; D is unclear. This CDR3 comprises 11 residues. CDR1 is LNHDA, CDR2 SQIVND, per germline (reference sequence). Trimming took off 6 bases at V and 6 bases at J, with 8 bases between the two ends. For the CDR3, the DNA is TGTGCCAGTAGGGCCTTGGATGGCTACACCTTC. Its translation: CASRALDGYTF.